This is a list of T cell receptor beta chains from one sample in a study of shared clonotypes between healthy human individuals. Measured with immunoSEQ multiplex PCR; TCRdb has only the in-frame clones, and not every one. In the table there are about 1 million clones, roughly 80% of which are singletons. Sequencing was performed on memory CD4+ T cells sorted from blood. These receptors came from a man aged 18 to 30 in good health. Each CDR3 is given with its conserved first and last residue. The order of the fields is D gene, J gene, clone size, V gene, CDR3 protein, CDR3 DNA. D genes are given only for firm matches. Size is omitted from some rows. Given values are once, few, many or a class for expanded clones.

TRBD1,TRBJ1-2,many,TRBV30,CAWRGTGNGYTF,TGTGCCTGGAGGGGGACAGGGAATGGCTACACCTTC
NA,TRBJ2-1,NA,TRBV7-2,CASSRWTAGYEQFF,TGTGCCAGCAGCCGTTGGACAGCGGGCTATGAGCAGTTCTTC
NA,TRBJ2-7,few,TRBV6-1,CASSASSYEQYF,TGTGCCAGCAGCGCTAGCTCCTACGAGCAGTACTTC
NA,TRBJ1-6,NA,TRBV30,CAWGGGSSYNSPLHF,TGTGCCTGGGGAGGGGGGAGCTCCTATAATTCACCCCTCCACTTT
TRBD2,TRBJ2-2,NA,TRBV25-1,CASSGGRTSGNTGELFF,TGTGCCAGCAGTGGGGGTAGGACTAGCGGGAACACCGGGGAGCTGTTTTTT
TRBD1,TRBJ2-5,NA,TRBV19,CASRSSGGPQTQYF,TGTGCCAGTAGATCGTCAGGGGGCCCGCAGACCCAGTACTTC
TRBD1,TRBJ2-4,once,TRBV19,CASGDRENIQYF,TGTGCCAGCGGGGACAGGGAAAACATTCAGTACTTC
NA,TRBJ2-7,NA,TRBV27,CASGQYEQYF,TGTGCCAGCGGCCAATACGAGCAGTACTTC
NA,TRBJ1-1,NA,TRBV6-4,CASIGGTTEAFF,TGTGCCAGCATAGGGGGAACCACTGAAGCTTTCTTT
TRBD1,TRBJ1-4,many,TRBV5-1,CASSRGQGTTNEKLFF,TGCGCCAGCAGCCGCGGACAGGGGACAACTAATGAAAAACTGTTTTTT
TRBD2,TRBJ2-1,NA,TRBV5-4,CASSFPSGKMNEQFF,TGTGCCAGCAGCTTTCCTAGCGGGAAAATGAATGAGCAGTTCTTC
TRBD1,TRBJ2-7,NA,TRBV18,CASSPQGANEQYF,TGTGCCAGCTCACCACAGGGGGCTAACGAGCAGTACTTC
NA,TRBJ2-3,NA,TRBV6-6,CASSYVGRGSTDTQYF,TGTGCCAGCAGTTACGTCGGCAGGGGAAGCACAGATACGCAGTATTTT
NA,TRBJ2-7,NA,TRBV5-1,CASSRDNTYEQYF,TGCGCCAGCAGCCGTGACAATACCTACGAGCAGTACTTC
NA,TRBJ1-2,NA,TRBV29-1,CSVDGTLSNYGYTF,TGCAGCGTTGATGGCACTTTGTCTAACTATGGCTACACCTTC
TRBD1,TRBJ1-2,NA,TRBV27,CASSFGTNRGGYTF,TGTGCCAGCAGTTTTGGGACAAACAGGGGTGGCTACACCTTC
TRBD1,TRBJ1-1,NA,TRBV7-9,CASSFGGQVNTEAFF,TGTGCCAGCAGCTTCGGGGGACAGGTCAACACTGAAGCTTTCTTT
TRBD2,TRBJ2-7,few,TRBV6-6,CASSYPGLAGYEQYF,TGTGCCAGCAGTTACCCGGGACTAGCGGGGTACGAGCAGTACTTC
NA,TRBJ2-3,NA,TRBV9,CASSVGGLGSTDTQYF,TGTGCCAGCAGCGTAGGAGGGCTCGGCAGCACAGATACGCAGTATTTT
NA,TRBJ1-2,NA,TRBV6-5,CASSYRGSNGYTF,TGTGCCAGCAGTTACAGAGGGTCCAATGGCTACACCTTC